The T cell receptor (beta chain) under discussion was sequenced for a study of T-cell reconstitution after alpha-beta-depleted transplantation in children. Overall study findings and caveats: Reportedly, only several hundred clones from non-depleted graft cells drove alpha-beta T-cell counts at about two months. T-cell numbers and diversity one year post-transplant derived largely from freshly generated T cells. High day-60 TCRbeta diversity in some patients came from surviving recipient T cells and thymic progenitors.

Trimming stripped 3 bases from V and 4 bases from J, with 19 bases between. Looked up from germline, CDR1 is SQVTM and CDR2 is ANQGSEA. The CDR3 sequence is 15 residues long. Preparation of the TCRbeta library used unique molecular identifiers. Each CDR3 protein is one row after TCRdb ran MiXCR on the PCR reads. The sample has approximately 490,000 distinct CDR3 sequences; about 10% are singletons. This clonotype was recorded many times. Its antigen is not identified. Sequencing used PBMCs, obtained before TCRalphabeta/CD19-depleted stem cell transplant. This clonotype was sampled from a child aged 2-9 years with inherited bone marrow failure, due to receive a stem cell transplant. The chain combines TRBV29-1 with TRBJ2-7, with D tentatively TRBD1 or TRBD2 (6 bases each). DNA for the CDR3: TGCAGCGTTGAGTCCCTCGCGAGGGGGGAATACGAGCAGTACTTC. Protein sequence: CSVESLARGEYEQYF.